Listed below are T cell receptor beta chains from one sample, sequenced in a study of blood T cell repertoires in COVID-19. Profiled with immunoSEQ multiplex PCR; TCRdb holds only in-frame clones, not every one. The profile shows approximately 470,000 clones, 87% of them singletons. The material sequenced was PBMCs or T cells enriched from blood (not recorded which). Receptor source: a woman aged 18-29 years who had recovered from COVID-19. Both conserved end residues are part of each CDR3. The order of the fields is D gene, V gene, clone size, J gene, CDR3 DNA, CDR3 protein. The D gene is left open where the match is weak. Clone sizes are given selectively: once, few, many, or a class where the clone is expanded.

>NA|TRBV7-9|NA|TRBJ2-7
TGTGCCAGCAGCGGCCGGGACATTCTCTCCTACGAGCAGTACTTC
CASSGRDILSYEQYF
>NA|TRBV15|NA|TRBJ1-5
TGTGCCACCAGCAGAGAGCCGGCGGGCAATCAGCCCCAGCATTTT
CATSREPAGNQPQHF
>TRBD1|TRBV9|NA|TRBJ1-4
TGTGCCAGCAGCGCGACAGGGGTAGGGGAAAAACTGTTTTTT
CASSATGVGEKLFF
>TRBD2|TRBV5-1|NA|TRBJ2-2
TGCGCCAGCAGCTTGTGGGCGGGAGGATTGACCGGGGAGCTGTTTTTT
CASSLWAGGLTGELFF
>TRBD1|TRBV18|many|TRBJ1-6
TGTGCCAGCTCCGCGACAGGGGCGGAATCACCCCTCCACTTT
CASSATGAESPLHF
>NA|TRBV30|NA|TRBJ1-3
TGTGCCTGGAACCCGGACAGCCTCTCTGGAAACACCATATATTTT
CAWNPDSLSGNTIYF
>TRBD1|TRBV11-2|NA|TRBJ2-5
TGTGCCAGCAGCTTAGTGTTCGACCGGGACAGGGAAGAGACCCAGTACTTC
CASSLVFDRDREETQYF
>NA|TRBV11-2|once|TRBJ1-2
TGTGCCAGCAGCGGGGGCTTCCGTGGCTACACCTTC
CASSGGFRGYTF
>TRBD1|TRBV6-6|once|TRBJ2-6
TGTGCCAGCAGTCTCTGGGGACAGGGGGCCTCTGGGGCCAACGTCCTGACTTTC
CASSLWGQGASGANVLTF
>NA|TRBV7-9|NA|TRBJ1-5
TGTGCCAGCAGCGCCACAGGGTGGGATAGTCAGCCCCAGCATTTT
CASSATGWDSQPQHF
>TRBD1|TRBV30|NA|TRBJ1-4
TGTGCCTGGGGGGGGGACAGTGACGAAAAACTGTTTTTT
CAWGGDSDEKLFF
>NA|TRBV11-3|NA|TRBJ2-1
TGTGCCAGCAGTTCGGGACTTGTTATTCCCAATGAGCAGTTCTTC
CASSSGLVIPNEQFF
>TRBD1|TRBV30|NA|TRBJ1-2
TGTGCCTGGACTAGGTGGTTAGGGGACAGGGGGCTTGTCTATGGCTACACCTTC
CAWTRWLGDRGLVYGYTF
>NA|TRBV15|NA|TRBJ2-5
TGTGCCACCAGCAGAGATAGCAGGACAGAAGAGACCCAGTACTTC
CATSRDSRTEETQYF
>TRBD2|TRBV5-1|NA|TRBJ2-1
TGCGCCAGCAGCCAGCGGACTAGCGGGGGGGTCAATGAGCAGTTCTTC
CASSQRTSGGVNEQFF
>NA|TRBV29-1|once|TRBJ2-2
TGCAGCGTTGAAGTTGGGCAGGGGACCGGGGAGCTGTTTTTT
CSVEVGQGTGELFF
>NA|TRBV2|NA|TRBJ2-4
TGTGCCAGCAGAGCACAAGGTGGAGTCTTAGCCAAAAACATTCAGTACTTC
CASRAQGGVLAKNIQYF
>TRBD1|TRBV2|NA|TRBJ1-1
TGTGCCAGCAGTAAACAGGGGCCGGACACTGAAGCTTTCTTT
CASSKQGPDTEAFF
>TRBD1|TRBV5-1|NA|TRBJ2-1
TGCGCCAGCAGCTGGATGCCGGGACAGGGTTACAATGAGCAGTTCTTC
CASSWMPGQGYNEQFF
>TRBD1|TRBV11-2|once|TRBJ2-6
TGTGCCAGCAGCTCTTACAGGGGGCTTGGGGCCAACGTCCTGACTTTC
CASSSYRGLGANVLTF
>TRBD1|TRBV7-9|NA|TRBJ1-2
TGTGCCAGCAGCTTTACGATGCAGGGGGCGTATGGCTACACCTTC
CASSFTMQGAYGYTF
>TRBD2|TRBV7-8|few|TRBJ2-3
TGTGCCAGCAGCCCTAGCGGGTCCTACACAGATACGCAGTATTTT
CASSPSGSYTDTQYF
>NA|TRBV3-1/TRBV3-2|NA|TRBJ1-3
TGTGCCAGCAGCTCGGACAGTCATGGAAACACCATATATTTT
CASSSDSHGNTIYF
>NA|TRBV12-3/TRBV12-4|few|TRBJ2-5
TGTGCCAGCAGTTTAAACAGGGAAGAGACCCAGTACTTC
CASSLNREETQYF
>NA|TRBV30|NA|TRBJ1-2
TGTGCCTGGAGTATAGGGGCGACCTATGGCTACACCTTC
CAWSIGATYGYTF
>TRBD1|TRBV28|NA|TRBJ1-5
TGTGCCAGCAGTTTATGGGTACCGGGACAGGGGGCAGAGCCCCAGCATTTT
CASSLWVPGQGAEPQHF
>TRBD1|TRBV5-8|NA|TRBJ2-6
TGTGCCAGCAGCCAGGGGGAGTCTGGGGCCAACGTCCTGACTTTC
CASSQGESGANVLTF
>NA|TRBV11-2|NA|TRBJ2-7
TGTGCCAGCAGCCTAGCAGGGGCTGGAAACGAGCAGTACTTC
CASSLAGAGNEQYF
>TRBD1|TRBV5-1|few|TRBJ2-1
TGCGCCAGCAGCTTGGGGACAGGGGGCCTGGAGCAGTTCTTC
CASSLGTGGLEQFF
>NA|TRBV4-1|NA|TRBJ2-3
TGCGCCAGCAGCCAAGGGGCCACCGACACAGATACGCAGTATTTT
CASSQGATDTDTQYF
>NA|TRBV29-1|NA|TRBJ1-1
TGCAGCTTCAGACAGCCGAACACTGAAGCTTTCTTT
CSFRQPNTEAFF
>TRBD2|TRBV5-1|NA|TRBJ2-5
TGCGCCAGCAGCTTCGAGACTAGCGGGGGGGCAACCCAGTACTTC
CASSFETSGGATQYF
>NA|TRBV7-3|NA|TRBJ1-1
TGTGCCAGCAGCTTAGGTGTGGCGAACACTGAAGCTTTCTTT
CASSLGVANTEAFF
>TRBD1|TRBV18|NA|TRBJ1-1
TGTGCCAGCTCACCCGTCGGGACAGGGGGCTCGGACACTGAAGCTTTCTTT
CASSPVGTGGSDTEAFF
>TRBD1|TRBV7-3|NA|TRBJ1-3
TGTGCCAGCAGCGAGCAGGGGGTTGCTGGAAACACCATATATTTT
CASSEQGVAGNTIYF
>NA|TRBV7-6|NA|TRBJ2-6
TGTGCCAGCAGCTTAGGAGCAGGGGCCAACGTCCTGACTTTC
CASSLGAGANVLTF
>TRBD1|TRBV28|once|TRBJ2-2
TGTGCCAGCAGTTTAAAAAGGGGGCGCGAATCTGGCGGGGAGCTGTTTTTT
CASSLKRGRESGGELFF